The sample holds one count of the clone carrying this T cell receptor (beta chain). No antigen is known for it. Donors were ostensibly healthy at sampling, although undocumented immune exposures were probable. Germline CDR1 reads GTSNPN; CDR2 reads SVGIG (reference sequence). Losses at the gene ends were 2 bases for V and 2 bases for J; bases not matched to a gene: 4. The CDR3 sequence is 14 residues long. Primers: 60 Vbeta forward and 13 Jbeta reverse. Using immunoSEQ multiplex PCR, the repertoire was profiled, and TCRdb retains in-frame clones only, with some absent. Here the sample spans about 220,000 clones, roughly 83% being singletons. This sample is part of a study of cytomegalovirus exposure and HLA in healthy donors. Study overall: Among the 398 genotyped donors, more than 70% were placed in the Caucasian-associated ancestry cluster. Findings and limits, study-wide: With further analysis later on, most CMV-associated TCR beta chains appeared HLA-restricted. In a later analysis, several top co-occurrence clusters appeared linked to parvovirus B19, influenza, CMV and Epstein-Barr virus.

V and J are TRBV30 and TRBJ2-3; 7 nucleotides match TRBD1. The clonotype comes from a boy aged 2 to 10 in good health and CMV-seronegative. The sample consisted of PBMCs. CDR3 coding DNA: TGTGCCTGGAGTAAGGACAGGAACACAGATACGCAGTATTTT. This translates into CAWSKDRNTDTQYF.